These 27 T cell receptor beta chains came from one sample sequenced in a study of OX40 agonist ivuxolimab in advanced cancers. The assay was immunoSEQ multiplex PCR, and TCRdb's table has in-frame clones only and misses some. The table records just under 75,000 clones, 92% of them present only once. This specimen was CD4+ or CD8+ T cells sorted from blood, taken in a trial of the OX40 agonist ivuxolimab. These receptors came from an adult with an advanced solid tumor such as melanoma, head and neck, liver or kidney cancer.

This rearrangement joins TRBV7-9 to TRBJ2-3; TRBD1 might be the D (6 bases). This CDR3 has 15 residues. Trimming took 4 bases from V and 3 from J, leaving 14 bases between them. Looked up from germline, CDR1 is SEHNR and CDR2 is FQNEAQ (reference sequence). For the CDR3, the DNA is TGTGCCAGCAGCTCCGGGACAAAATCTACAGATACGCAGTATTTT. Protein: CASSSGTKSTDTQYF.

This CDR3 reads CASSNSAGAVDTQYF. CDR3 DNA sequence: TGTGCCAGCAGCAACTCAGCGGGAGCGGTAGATACGCAGTATTTT. The rearrangement joins TRBV5-4 to TRBJ2-3; 8 positions agree with TRBD2. This CDR3 has 15 residues. CDR1 is SGHNT, CDR2 YYREEE, per germline (reference sequence). Trimming took 4 bases from V and 5 from J; bases not matched to a gene: 9. The full variable domain, rest sourced from reference TRBV5-4 and TRBJ2-3, is ETGVTQSPTHLIKTRGQQVTLRCSSQSGHNTVSWYQQALGQGPQFIFQYYREEENGRGNFPPRFSGLQFPNYSSELNVNALELDDSALYLCASSNSAGAVDTQYFGPGTRLTVL.

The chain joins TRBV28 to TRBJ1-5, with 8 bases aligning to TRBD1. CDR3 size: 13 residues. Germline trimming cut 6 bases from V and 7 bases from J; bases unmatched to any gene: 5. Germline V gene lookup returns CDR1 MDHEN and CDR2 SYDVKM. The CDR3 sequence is CASRRTGYQPQHF. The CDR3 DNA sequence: TGTGCCAGCAGACGGACAGGGTACCAGCCCCAGCATTTT.

The CDR3 DNA sequence: TGTGCCAGCAGCTTAGAAACTAATTCCTACAATGAGCAGTTCTTC. Encoded protein: CASSLETNSYNEQFF. The chain uses TRBV11-3 and TRBJ2-1; D is undetermined. Germline values: CDR1 SGHNT, CDR2 YENEEA. V lost 0 bases, J lost 1 base, and 7 bases lay in between. This CDR3 is built from 15 residues.

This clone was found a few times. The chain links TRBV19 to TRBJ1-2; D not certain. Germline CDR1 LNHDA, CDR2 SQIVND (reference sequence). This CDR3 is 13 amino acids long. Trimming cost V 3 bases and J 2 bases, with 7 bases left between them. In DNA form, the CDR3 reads TGTGCCAGTAGTATTATGGTCAACTATGGCTACACCTTC. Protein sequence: CASSIMVNYGYTF.

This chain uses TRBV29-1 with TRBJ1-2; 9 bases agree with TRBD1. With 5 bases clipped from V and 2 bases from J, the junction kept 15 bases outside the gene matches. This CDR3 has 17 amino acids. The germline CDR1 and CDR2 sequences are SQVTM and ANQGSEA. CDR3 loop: CSVRSFTPDRGNYGYTF. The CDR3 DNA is TGCAGCGTTCGGAGTTTTACCCCGGACAGGGGAAACTATGGCTACACCTTC.

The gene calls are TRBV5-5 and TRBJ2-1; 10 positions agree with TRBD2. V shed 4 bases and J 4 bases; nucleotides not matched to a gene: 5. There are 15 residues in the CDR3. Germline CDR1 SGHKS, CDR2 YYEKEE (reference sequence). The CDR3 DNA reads TGTGCCAGCAGCCTAGCGGGAGTTGGTTACAATGAGCAGTTCTTC. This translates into CASSLAGVGYNEQFF.

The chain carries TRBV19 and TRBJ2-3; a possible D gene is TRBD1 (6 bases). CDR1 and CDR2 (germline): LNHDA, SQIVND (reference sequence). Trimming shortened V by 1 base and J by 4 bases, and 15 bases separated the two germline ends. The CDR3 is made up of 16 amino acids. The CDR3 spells CASSIASGAGPDTQYF. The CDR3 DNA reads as TGTGCCAGTAGTATAGCGTCAGGGGCAGGCCCAGATACGCAGTATTTT.

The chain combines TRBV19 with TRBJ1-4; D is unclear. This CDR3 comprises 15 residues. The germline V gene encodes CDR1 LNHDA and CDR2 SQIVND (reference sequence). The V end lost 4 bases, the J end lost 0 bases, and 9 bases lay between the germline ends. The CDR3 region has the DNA TGTGCCAGTAGTAAAATGGGTGCAACTAATGAAAAACTGTTTTTT. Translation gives CASSKMGATNEKLFF.

CDR3 coding DNA: TGTGCCAGCAGCTTTAGATTAACAGCATCGGGGGGAAGAGAGACCCAGTACTTC. Its translation: CASSFRLTASGGRETQYF. V gene TRBV5-4 combines with J gene TRBJ2-5; 7 bases agree with TRBD2. V lost 2 bases, J lost 4 bases, and 17 bases stayed unmatched. The CDR3 length is 18 residues. The germline gives CDR1 SGHNT, CDR2 YYREEE (reference sequence).

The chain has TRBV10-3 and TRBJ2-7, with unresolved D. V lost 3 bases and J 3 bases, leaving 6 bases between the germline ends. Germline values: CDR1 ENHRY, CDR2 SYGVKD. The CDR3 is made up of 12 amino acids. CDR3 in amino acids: CAISDRVYEQYF. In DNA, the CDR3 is TGTGCCATCAGTGATAGGGTCTACGAGCAGTACTTC.

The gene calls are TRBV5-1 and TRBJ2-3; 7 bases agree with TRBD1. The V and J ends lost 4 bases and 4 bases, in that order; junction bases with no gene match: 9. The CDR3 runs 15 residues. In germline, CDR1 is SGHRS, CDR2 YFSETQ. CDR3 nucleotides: TGCGCCAGCAGCCCTGACAGGGCCCGGGCAGATACGCAGTATTTT. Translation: CASSPDRARADTQYF.

The CDR3 loop reads CASSIRDRGPTDTQYF. The CDR3 bases are TGTGCCAGCAGCATAAGGGACAGGGGACCTACAGATACGCAGTATTTT. The chain employs TRBV9 and TRBJ2-3, with 10 positions matching TRBD1. CDR1 is SGDLS, CDR2 YYNGEE, per germline. The CDR3 consists of 16 residues. V lost 4 bases and J lost 3; bases outside the gene matches: 8. The whole variable domain, filled in from reference TRBV9 and TRBJ2-3, reads DSGVTQTPKHLITATGQRVTLRCSPRSGDLSVYWYQQSLDQGLQFLIQYYNGEERAKGNILERFSAQQFPDLHSELNLSSLELGDSALYFCASSIRDRGPTDTQYFGPGTRLTVL.

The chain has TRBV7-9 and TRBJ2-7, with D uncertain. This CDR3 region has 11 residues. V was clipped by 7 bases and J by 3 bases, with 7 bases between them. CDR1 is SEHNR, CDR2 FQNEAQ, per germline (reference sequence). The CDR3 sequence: CASISGYEQYF. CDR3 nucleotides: TGTGCCAGCATCTCGGGCTACGAGCAGTACTTC. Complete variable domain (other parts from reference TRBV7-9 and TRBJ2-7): DTGVSQNPRHKITKRGQNVTFRCDPISEHNRLYWYRQTLGQGPEFLTYFQNEAQLEKSRLLSDRFSAERPKGSFSTLEIQRTEQGDSAMYLCASISGYEQYFGPGTRLTVT.

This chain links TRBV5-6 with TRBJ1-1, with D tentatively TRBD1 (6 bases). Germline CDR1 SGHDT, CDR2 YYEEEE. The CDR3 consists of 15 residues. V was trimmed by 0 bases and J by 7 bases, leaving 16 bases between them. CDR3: CASSLVVWGGGEAFF. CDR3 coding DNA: TGTGCCAGCAGCTTGGTCGTTTGGGGAGGGGGTGAAGCTTTCTTT.

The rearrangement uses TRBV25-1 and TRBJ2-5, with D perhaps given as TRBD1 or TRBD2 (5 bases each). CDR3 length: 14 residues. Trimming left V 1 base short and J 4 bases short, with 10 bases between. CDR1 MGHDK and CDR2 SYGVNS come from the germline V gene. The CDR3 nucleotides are TGTGCCAGCAGTGAATCCGGGACCAGAGAGACCCAGTACTTC. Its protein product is CASSESGTRETQYF. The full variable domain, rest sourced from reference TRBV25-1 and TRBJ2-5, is EADIYQTPRYLVIGTGKKITLECSQTMGHDKMYWYQQDPGMELHLIHYSYGVNSTEKGDLSSESTVSRIRTEHFPLTLESARPSHTSQYLCASSESGTRETQYFGPGTRLLVL.

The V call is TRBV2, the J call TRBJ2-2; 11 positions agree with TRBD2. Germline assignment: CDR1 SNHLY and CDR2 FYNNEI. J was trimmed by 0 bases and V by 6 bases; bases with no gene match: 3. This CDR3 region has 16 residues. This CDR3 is CASRGTSGSNTGELFF. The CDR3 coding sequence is TGTGCCAGCAGGGGGACTAGCGGTTCGAACACCGGGGAGCTGTTTTTT.

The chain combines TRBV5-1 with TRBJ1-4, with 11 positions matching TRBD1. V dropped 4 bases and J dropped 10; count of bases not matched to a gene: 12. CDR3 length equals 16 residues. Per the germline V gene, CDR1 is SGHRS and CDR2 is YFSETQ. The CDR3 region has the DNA TGCGCCAGCAGCATAGACTCCGGGACAGGGGGTCGAAAACTGTTTTTT. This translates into CASSIDSGTGGRKLFF.

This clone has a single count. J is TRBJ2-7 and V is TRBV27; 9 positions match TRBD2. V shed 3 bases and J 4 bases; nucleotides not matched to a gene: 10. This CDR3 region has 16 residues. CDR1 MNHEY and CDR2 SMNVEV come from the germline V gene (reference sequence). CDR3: CASSLEPGLAGYEQYF. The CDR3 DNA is TGTGCCAGCAGTTTGGAACCGGGACTAGCCGGTTACGAGCAGTACTTC.

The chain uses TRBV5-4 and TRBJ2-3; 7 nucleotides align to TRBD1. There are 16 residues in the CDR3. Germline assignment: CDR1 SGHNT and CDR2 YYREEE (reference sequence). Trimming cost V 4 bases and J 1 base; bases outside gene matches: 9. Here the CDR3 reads CASSPHRGRGTDTQYF. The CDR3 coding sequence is TGTGCCAGCAGCCCCCACAGGGGCCGGGGCACAGATACGCAGTATTTT. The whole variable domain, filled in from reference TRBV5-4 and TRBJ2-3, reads ETGVTQSPTHLIKTRGQQVTLRCSSQSGHNTVSWYQQALGQGPQFIFQYYREEENGRGNFPPRFSGLQFPNYSSELNVNALELDDSALYLCASSPHRGRGTDTQYFGPGTRLTVL.

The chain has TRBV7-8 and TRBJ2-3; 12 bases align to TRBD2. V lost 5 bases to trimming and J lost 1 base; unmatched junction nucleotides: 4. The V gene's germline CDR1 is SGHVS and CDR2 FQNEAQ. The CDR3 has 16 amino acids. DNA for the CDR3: TGTGCCAGCAGCGAACTAGCGGGAGGCGGCACAGATACGCAGTATTTT. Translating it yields CASSELAGGGTDTQYF. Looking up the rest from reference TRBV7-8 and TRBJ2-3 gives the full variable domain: GAGVSQSPRYKVAKRGQDVALRCDPISGHVSLFWYQQALGQGPEFLTYFQNEAQLDKSGLPSDRFFAERPEGSVSTLKIQRTQQEDSAVYLCASSELAGGGTDTQYFGPGTRLTVL.

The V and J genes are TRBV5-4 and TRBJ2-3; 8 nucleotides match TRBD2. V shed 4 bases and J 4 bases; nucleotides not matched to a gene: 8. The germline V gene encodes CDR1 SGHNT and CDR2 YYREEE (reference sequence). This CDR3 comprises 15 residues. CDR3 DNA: TGTGCCAGCAGCCCGGGACTAGGAGCATCAGATACGCAGTATTTT. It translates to CASSPGLGASDTQYF.

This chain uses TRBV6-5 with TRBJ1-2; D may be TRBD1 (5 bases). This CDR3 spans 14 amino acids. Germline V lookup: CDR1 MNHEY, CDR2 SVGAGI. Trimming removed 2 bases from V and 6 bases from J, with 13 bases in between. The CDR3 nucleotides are TGTGCCAGCAGTTACGGGGCCGGAAACCATGGCTACACCTTC. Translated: CASSYGAGNHGYTF.

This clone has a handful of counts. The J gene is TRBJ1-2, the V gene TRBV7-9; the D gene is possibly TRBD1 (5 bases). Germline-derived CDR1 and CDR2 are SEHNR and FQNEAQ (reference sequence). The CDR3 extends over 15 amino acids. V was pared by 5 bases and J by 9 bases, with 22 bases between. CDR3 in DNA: TGTGCCAGCAGCCCTGAAACAGGTCTCGTTCCAAGCTACACCTTC. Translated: CASSPETGLVPSYTF.

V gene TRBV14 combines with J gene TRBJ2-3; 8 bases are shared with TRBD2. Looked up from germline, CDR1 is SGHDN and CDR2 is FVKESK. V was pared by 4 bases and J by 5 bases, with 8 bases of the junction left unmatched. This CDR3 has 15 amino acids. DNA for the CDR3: TGTGCCAGCAGCCTCCAAGCGGGAGTGATAGATACGCAGTATTTT. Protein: CASSLQAGVIDTQYF.

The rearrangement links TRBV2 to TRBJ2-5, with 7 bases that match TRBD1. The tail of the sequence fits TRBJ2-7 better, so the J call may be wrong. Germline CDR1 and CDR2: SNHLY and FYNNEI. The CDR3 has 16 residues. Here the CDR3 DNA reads TGTGCCAGCAGTCTTTCCCAGGGACAGACTACGTACGAGCAGTACTTC. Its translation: CASSLSQGQTTYEQYF.

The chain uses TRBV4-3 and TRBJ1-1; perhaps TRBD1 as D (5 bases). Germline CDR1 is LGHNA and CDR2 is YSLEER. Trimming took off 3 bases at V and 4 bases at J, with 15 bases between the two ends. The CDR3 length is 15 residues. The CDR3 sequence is CASSQGKPGGTEAFF. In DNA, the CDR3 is TGCGCCAGCAGCCAGGGCAAGCCGGGGGGCACTGAAGCTTTCTTT.